The 21 T cell receptor beta chains listed next were all sequenced from one sample in a study of shared clonotypes between healthy human individuals (dated by TCRdb to 2020 to 2022). Libraries came from the immunoSEQ multiplex PCR assay. TCRdb provides this immuneACCESS table in a form limited to in-frame rearrangements. Some clones are lacking; in checked studies, under half of them reflect an unresolved V gene, and why the rest are absent is not known. The sample table records millions of clones; 85% to 95% of these occur just once. The ten largest clones add up to over 1.5% of the sample. For the CD8 naive samples, CD45RO-negative cells were positively selected for CCR7, yielding a CD45RA+CCR7+ population from which TemRA cells were excluded. Sequencing was performed on naive CD8+ T cells from PBMCs. In light of the paper, this sample's cell subset or site label describes: CD45RA+CCR7+. Receptors were obtained from a man aged 18 to 29 in good health. Some clones in this sample may be carry-over from other donors' samples.

The chain uses TRBV5-1 and TRBJ2-1; possibly TRBD2 for D (6 bases). Per the germline V gene, CDR1 is SGHRS and CDR2 is YFSETQ. The CDR3 totals 15 residues. Trimming cost V 4 bases and J 8 bases, with 19 bases left between them. This CDR3 is CASSIPVGLNDEQFF. CDR3 DNA sequence: TGCGCCAGCAGCATCCCTGTCGGACTAAACGATGAGCAGTTCTTC.

This clone appeared a single time. This sequence joins TRBV6-1 and TRBJ2-7; the D is unclear. There are 15 residues in the CDR3. V lost 6 bases and J 3 bases, leaving 18 bases between the germline ends. Germline assignment: CDR1 MNHNS and CDR2 SASEGT. CDR3 nucleotides: TGTGCCAGCAGGGTAACCAGTCGACGGAGCTACGAGCAGTACTTC. It translates to CASRVTSRRSYEQYF.

Written as DNA, the CDR3 is TGTGCCAGCAGTTACCCCTCACTAAAAAATAATCAGCCCCAGCATTTT. The encoded protein is CASSYPSLKNNQPQHF. The V and J genes are TRBV28 and TRBJ1-5; D not certain. Germline loops: CDR1 MDHEN, CDR2 SYDVKM. This CDR3 has 16 amino acids. Trimming took off 4 bases at V and 4 bases at J, with 17 bases between the two ends.

This clone came up once. This chain joins TRBV4-1 and TRBJ2-7, with a possible D match to TRBD1 (6 bases). Germline-derived CDR1 and CDR2 are MGHRA and YSYEKL. This CDR3 region has 15 residues. The V and J ends lost 4 bases and 5 bases respectively, with 18 bases between them. CDR3 in amino acids: CASSPPGTTNHEQYF. In nucleotides, the CDR3 is TGCGCCAGCAGCCCCCCTGGGACAACAAACCACGAGCAGTACTTC.

The V and J genes are TRBV7-3 and TRBJ2-5; TRBD2 might be the D (5 bases). The CDR3 spans 14 residues. V lost 5 bases and J lost 3, with 13 bases in between. Germline loops: CDR1 SGHTA, CDR2 FQGTGA. In DNA form, the CDR3 reads TGTGCCAGCAGCCCCCGAGGTAGCGAAGAGACCCAGTACTTC. This sequence encodes CASSPRGSEETQYF.

The V and J genes are TRBV11-2 and TRBJ1-1; 10 nucleotides agree with TRBD1. The junction had 5 bases not matched to a gene; V was cut back by 1 base and J by 0 bases. There are 17 residues in the CDR3. Germline loops: CDR1 SGHAT, CDR2 FQNNGV. DNA of the CDR3: TGTGCCAGCAGCTTAGCGGGACAGGGGATTATGAACACTGAAGCTTTCTTT. This encodes CASSLAGQGIMNTEAFF.

V gene TRBV27 combines with J gene TRBJ1-2; D remains unclear. CDR1 is MNHEY and CDR2 is SMNVEV in the germline V gene (reference sequence). This CDR3 has 14 amino acids. The ends were cut back, 0 bases at V and 6 bases at J, with 11 bases in the middle. Written as DNA, the CDR3 is TGTGCCAGCAGTTTATCTCCGCGGGCGAATGGCTACACCTTC. Its translation is CASSLSPRANGYTF.

CDR3 in DNA: TGTGCCAGCAGCGGGCGGGATGAACCCTACGAGCAGTACTTC. It specifies CASSGRDEPYEQYF. The chain joins TRBV5-4 to TRBJ2-7; D may be TRBD2 (6 bases). V was shortened by 4 bases and J by 2 bases, with 13 bases between the two germline ends. Germline CDR1 reads SGHNT; CDR2 reads YYREEE (reference sequence). The CDR3 runs 14 residues.

V gene TRBV15 combines with J gene TRBJ1-5; tentatively, D is TRBD1 (5 bases). This CDR3 is built from 17 residues. The germline V gene encodes CDR1 LNHNV and CDR2 YYDKDF (reference sequence). Trimming took off 6 bases at V and 5 bases at J, with 23 bases between the two ends. The CDR3 here is CATSSTRDRVGDQPQHF. Written as DNA, the CDR3 is TGTGCCACCAGTTCTACTCGGGACCGGGTAGGAGATCAGCCCCAGCATTTT.

The J gene is TRBJ2-7, the V gene TRBV7-2, with 9 positions matching TRBD2. CDR1 and CDR2 (germline): SGHTA, FQGNSA. The CDR3 sequence is 16 residues long. Trimming removed 0 bases from V and 3 bases from J; junction bases left unmatched: 6. CDR3 protein: CASSLAGGSGSYEQYF. DNA for the CDR3: TGTGCCAGCAGCTTAGCGGGTGGTAGCGGGAGCTACGAGCAGTACTTC.

This chain links TRBV12-5 with TRBJ2-3; 14 bases fit TRBD2. Trimming took 6 bases from V and 4 from J; bases not matched to a gene: 9. The CDR3 extends over 17 amino acids. Germline CDR1 is LGHNT and CDR2 is FRNRAP. CDR3: CASGLGTSGSWSDTQYF. The CDR3 coding sequence is TGTGCTAGTGGCCTCGGGACTAGCGGGAGTTGGTCAGATACGCAGTATTTT.

V usage is TRBV5-4 and J usage is TRBJ2-7, with 9 bases identical to TRBD2. Germline assignment: CDR1 SGHNT and CDR2 YYREEE (reference sequence). The V gene end was trimmed by 2 bases and the J gene end by 2 bases; junction bases not matched to a gene: 11. CDR3 length equals 17 residues. The CDR3 DNA follows: TGTGCCAGCAGCTTCTTCCTAGCGGGGCCCGTTACCTACGAGCAGTACTTC. It translates to CASSFFLAGPVTYEQYF.

The chain is built from TRBV27 and TRBJ2-2; no firm D call. Germline CDR1 is MNHEY and CDR2 is SMNVEV (reference sequence). This CDR3 region has 16 residues. The V and J ends lost 4 bases and 6 bases respectively, with 18 bases between them. The CDR3 is CASSSFPLPSAGELFF. In DNA, the CDR3 is TGTGCCAGCAGTTCATTCCCTCTCCCCTCGGCCGGGGAGCTGTTTTTT.

The chain has TRBV7-9 and TRBJ1-2; D is possibly TRBD1 (5 bases). Per the germline V gene, CDR1 is SEHNR and CDR2 is FQNEAQ (reference sequence). CDR3 length: 13 amino acids. The germline V and J ends were trimmed by 1 base and 4 bases, with 7 bases remaining between them. The chain's CDR3 is CASSLGTIYGYTF. CDR3 nucleotide sequence: TGTGCCAGCAGCTTAGGGACAATCTATGGCTACACCTTC.

This chain uses TRBV18 with TRBJ2-7; D uncertain. The V end lost 0 bases, the J end lost 4 bases, and 7 bases lay between the germline ends. This CDR3 contains 13 residues. CDR1 and CDR2 from the germline V gene are KGHSH and LQKENI. CDR3 sequence (DNA): TGTGCCAGCTCACCACCTATTATATACGAGCAGTACTTC. As protein: CASSPPIIYEQYF.

The rearrangement links TRBV28 to TRBJ2-2, with TRBD1 identical over 9 bases. J was trimmed by 5 bases and V by 4 bases; bases with no gene match: 5. This CDR3 has 15 residues. The germline gives CDR1 MDHEN, CDR2 SYDVKM. Written as DNA, the CDR3 is TGTGCCAGCAGTTCCGGGACAGGGAGGACCGGGGAGCTGTTTTTT. Protein sequence: CASSSGTGRTGELFF.

This clone was seen a single time. The V gene is TRBV25-1, the J gene TRBJ2-5; D uncertain. V lost 2 bases to trimming and J lost 11 bases, with 18 bases between them. The CDR3 consists of 14 residues. CDR1 and CDR2 from the germline V gene are MGHDK and SYGVNS. The CDR3 DNA sequence: TGTGCCAGCAGTGAACTAAGTACCTCGGATGAGCAGTACTTC. It specifies CASSELSTSDEQYF.

In its sample, this clone was seen a few times. This sequence joins TRBV29-1 and TRBJ1-2; D uncertain. The CDR3 has 13 amino acids. V dropped 7 bases and J dropped 0 bases, with 12 bases sitting between them. Germline CDR1 and CDR2: SQVTM and ANQGSEA. The CDR3 DNA is TGCAGCGCCGGAGGGAAAGCTAACTATGGCTACACCTTC. It translates to CSAGGKANYGYTF.

The V call is TRBV21-1, the J call TRBJ1-3; the D call of TRBD1 is as the table states it, not checked on the DNA. TRBV21-1 is assigned pseudogene status. The CDR3 is made up of 15 amino acids. This CDR3 reads CASSKSLQAGNTIYF. In DNA form, the CDR3 reads TGTGCCAGCAGCAAAAGTCTACAGGCTGGAAACACCATATATTTT.

The chain couples TRBV6-5 to TRBJ2-7, with 13 nucleotides matching TRBD2. V lost 4 bases, J lost 4 bases, and 4 bases stayed unmatched. Germline V gene sequence: CDR1 MNHEY, CDR2 SVGAGI. The CDR3 is 15 amino acids. The CDR3 sequence: CASSSGLAGEYEQYF. Written as DNA, the CDR3 is TGTGCCAGCAGTTCCGGACTAGCGGGAGAGTACGAGCAGTACTTC.

The CDR3 DNA follows: TGTGCCAGCAGTCCATCAACGGGACAGCTACTCACAGATACGCAGTATTTT. Translation: CASSPSTGQLLTDTQYF. J is TRBJ2-3 and V is TRBV27; 7 positions match TRBD1. V shed 5 bases and J 2 bases; nucleotides not matched to a gene: 13. Germline lookup yields CDR1 MNHEY and CDR2 SMNVEV (reference sequence). This CDR3 has 17 amino acids.